A selection of T cell receptor beta chains follows, all from one sample in a study of T cell repertoires in cytomegalovirus infection. TCRdb re-derived calls from the reads in MiXCR, one entry per CDR3 protein. The data show more than 150,000 distinct CDR3 sequences, with under 30% seen just once and under 35% held by the top ten. Sequences were obtained from PBMCs. The receptors come from a human donor in good health (CMV status not recorded). Some clones in this sample may be carry-over from other donors' samples. The CDR3 runs from the conserved cysteine through the conserved F or W. The order of the fields is clone size, V gene, J gene, D gene, CDR3 DNA, CDR3 protein. D genes are given only for firm matches. A clone size is listed for some rows: how often the clone was seen (once, few, many), or a class if it is expanded.

>NA|TRBV6-6|TRBJ2-5|NA
TGTGCCAGCAGTTACCCCAGGGGGGGACAAGAGACCCAGTACTTC
CASSYPRGGQETQYF
>NA|TRBV7-9|TRBJ2-5|NA
TGTGCCAGCAGTGGTGGTCAGCTCCAAGAGACCCAGTACTTC
CASSGGQLQETQYF
>few|TRBV2|TRBJ2-5|NA
TGTGCCAGCGCAAGAAGGCCGTTAGAGACCCAGTACTTC
CASARRPLETQYF
>NA|TRBV7-9|TRBJ2-7|NA
TGTGCCAGCAGCGCCGAGGACTATGGGGAGCAGTACTTC
CASSAEDYGEQYF
>NA|TRBV7-2|TRBJ2-7|NA
TGTGCCAGCAGCTCAAGGACAGACTCCTACGAGCAGTACTTC
CASSSRTDSYEQYF
>NA|TRBV12-5|TRBJ2-5|NA
TGTGCTAGTGGTTTGCCGAAGGGGCCTCTATATTTC
CASGLPKGPLYF
>few|TRBV19|TRBJ2-3|NA
TGTGCCAGTACCCCGAGAGGGGGGGTCACAGATACGCAGTATTTT
CASTPRGGVTDTQYF
>NA|TRBV7-3|TRBJ2-7|TRBD1
TGTGCCAGCAGCTATCACTCCGGGACAGGGCCCTACGAGCAGTACTTC
CASSYHSGTGPYEQYF
>many|TRBV11-2|TRBJ2-1|TRBD2
TGTGCCAGCAGCTTAGGCGGCGGGGGGGCCCCCTACAATGAGCAGTTCTTC
CASSLGGGGAPYNEQFF
>NA|TRBV5-1|TRBJ2-3|NA
TGCGCCAGCAGCTTGGCCGGGGCAGGAAGCACAGATACGCAGTATTTT
CASSLAGAGSTDTQYF
>NA|TRBV12-3/TRBV12-4|TRBJ1-2|NA
TGTGCCAGCAGTCCCTCGGCAGAAAGCTATGGCTACACCTTC
CASSPSAESYGYTF
>NA|TRBV7-6|TRBJ2-3|TRBD2
TGTGCTAGCAGCGCTAGCGGGGGGGCCGAAGATACGCAGTATTTT
CASSASGGAEDTQYF
>NA|TRBV7-4|TRBJ1-5|NA
TGTGCCAGCAGCTTAAGCATTGCTCCAGGGCAGCCCCAGCATTTT
CASSLSIAPGQPQHF
>NA|TRBV20-1|TRBJ1-1|TRBD1
TGCAGTGCTAGACCCGGGACAGGGGGAGTCACTGAAGCTTTCTTT
CSARPGTGGVTEAFF
>NA|TRBV24-1|TRBJ1-2|NA
TGTGCCACCAGTGATGCCTCCGGGACCTATGGCTACACCTTC
CATSDASGTYGYTF
>many|TRBV7-2|TRBJ2-5|NA
TGTGCCAGCAGCCAGGGGAGGGACCTAACGGGGGAGGAGACCCAGTACTTC
CASSQGRDLTGEETQYF
>NA|TRBV7-2|TRBJ2-7|TRBD1
TGTGCCAACAGCTTATCGGGACAGGGGGGATACGAGCAGTACTTC
CANSLSGQGGYEQYF
>NA|TRBV7-2|TRBJ2-5|NA
TGTGCCTGCAGCTTGGGAGAGACCCAGTACTTC
CACSLGETQYF
>NA|TRBV29-1|TRBJ1-2|NA
TGCAGCGTTGAATGGGGGGGCGACTATGGCTACACCTTC
CSVEWGGDYGYTF